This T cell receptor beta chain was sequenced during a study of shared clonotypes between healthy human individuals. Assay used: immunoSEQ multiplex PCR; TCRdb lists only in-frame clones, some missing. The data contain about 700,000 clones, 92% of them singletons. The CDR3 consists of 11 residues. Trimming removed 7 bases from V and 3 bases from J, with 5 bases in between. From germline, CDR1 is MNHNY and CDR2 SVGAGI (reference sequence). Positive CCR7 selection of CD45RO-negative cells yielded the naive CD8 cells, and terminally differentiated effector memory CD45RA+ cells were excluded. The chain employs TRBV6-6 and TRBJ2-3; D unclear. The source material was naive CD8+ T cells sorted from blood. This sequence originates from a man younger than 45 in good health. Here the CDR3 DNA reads TGTGCCAGCACGGCTACAGATACGCAGTATTTT. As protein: CASTATDTQYF.